This T cell receptor beta chain is drawn from a study of T cells in Graves' hyperthyroidism and ophthalmopathy. Turning to the study itself: Peripheral blood collection took place at initial diagnosis, before any treatment.

Absent ophthalmopathy progression within 18 months defined stable Graves' hyperthyroidism. PBMCs came from more than 8.5 ml fresh peripheral blood. RNA transcripts were the template for amplifying TCR beta CDR3 regions. In the first-round RT-PCR of the TCR CDR3, the HTBI primer set was used. MiXCR was run by TCRdb on the multiplex PCR reads, yielding one entry per CDR3 protein. The table lists hundreds of thousands of distinct CDR3 sequences, about 14% of them singletons. CDR1 is SGHAT, CDR2 FQNNGV, per germline. Trimming stripped 4 bases from V and 6 bases from J, with 14 bases between. This CDR3 is 14 amino acids long.

This receptor was taken from a woman under 30 with Graves' hyperthyroidism. Material: blood. V is TRBV11-2 and J is TRBJ2-3; D possibly matches TRBD1 or TRBD2 (6 bases each). The CDR3 nucleotides are TGTGCCAGCAGCTGGCGGAGGGGGGAGGATACGCAGTATTTT. As protein: CASSWRRGEDTQYF. The full variable domain, with the rest looked up from reference TRBV11-2 and TRBJ2-3, is EAGVAQSPRYKIIEKRQSVAFWCNPISGHATLYWYQQILGQGPKLLIQFQNNGVVDDSQLPKDRFSAERLKGVDSTLKIQPAKLEDSAVYLCASSWRRGEDTQYFGPGTRLTVL.